This entry lists 32 T cell receptor beta chains sequenced from one sample in a study of yellow fever vaccine responses in identical twins. MiXCR, run by TCRdb on the RT-PCR reads, gives a single entry per CDR3 protein. This table holds roughly 4,300 distinct CDR3 sequences, approximately 85% found once. The starting material was T cells from blood (PBMCs), unsorted or a sorted subset (not recorded which), obtained before or after yellow fever vaccination (not recorded which). The receptors were sampled from a woman under 30 who received the yellow fever vaccine.

The chain couples TRBV29-1 to TRBJ1-2; TRBD1 is a possible D gene (6 bases). The ends were cut back, 4 bases at V and 8 bases at J, with 14 bases in the middle. Germline CDR1 is SQVTM and CDR2 is ANQGSEA. The CDR3 is made up of 12 amino acids. CDR3 region: CSVAWRQGGYTF. For the CDR3, the DNA is TGCAGCGTTGCGTGGCGGCAGGGGGGCTACACCTTC. Variable domain in full (rest from reference TRBV29-1 and TRBJ1-2): SAVISQKPSRDICQRGTSLTIQCQVDSQVTMMFWYRQQPGQSLTLIATANQGSEATYESGFVIDKFPISRPNLTFSTLTVSNMSPEDSSIYLCSVAWRQGGYTFGSGTRLTVV.

V gene TRBV5-1 combines with J gene TRBJ2-5; either TRBD1 or TRBD2 may fit D (5 bases each). Germline V lookup: CDR1 SGHRS, CDR2 YFSETQ. The V end was cut by 1 base, the J end by 7 bases, with 17 bases between. CDR3 length: 15 amino acids. The CDR3, as DNA: TGCGCCAGCAGCTTGCGGGGCGCTATAGAAGGGACCCAGTACTTC. Amino acid sequence: CASSLRGAIEGTQYF.

This rearrangement joins TRBV2 to TRBJ1-1, with D unclear. This CDR3 is built from 14 residues. Looked up from germline, CDR1 is SNHLY and CDR2 is FYNNEI. V lost 4 bases, J lost 0 bases, and 9 bases lay in between. This chain's CDR3 is CASSVRDMNTEAFF. CDR3 in DNA: TGTGCCAGCAGTGTCAGAGATATGAACACTGAAGCTTTCTTT.

This clonotype showed up just a few times. The J gene is TRBJ1-5, the V gene TRBV21-1. TRBV21-1 is classified as a pseudogene. This CDR3 is built from 12 residues. DNA for the CDR3: TGTGCCAGCAGCAAAGCGAATCAGCCCCAGCATTTT. Residues: CASSKANQPQHF.

The genes are TRBV7-3 and TRBJ2-5; tentative D call: TRBD2 (7 bases). This CDR3 spans 14 amino acids. CDR1 is SGHTA and CDR2 is FQGTGA in the germline V gene. The ends were cut back, 5 bases at V and 2 bases at J, with 12 bases in the middle. The CDR3 region has the DNA TGTGCCAGCAGCCCCGGGGGGCGACAAGAGACCCAGTACTTC. Residues: CASSPGGRQETQYF.

The chain couples TRBV12-3 or TRBV12-4 to TRBJ2-3; D ambiguous. Trimming shortened V by 7 bases and J by 2 bases, and 10 bases separated the two germline ends. The CDR3 consists of 13 residues. CDR3 nucleotide sequence: TGTGCCAGCACCGGCTCTGCCACAGATACGCAGTATTTT. Translating it yields CASTGSATDTQYF.

The CDR3 sequence: CSVGQPNTGELFF. In nucleotides, the CDR3 is TGCAGCGTTGGGCAGCCGAACACCGGGGAGCTGTTTTTT. The chain links TRBV29-1 to TRBJ2-2, with unresolved D. Trimming left V 4 bases short and J 0 bases short, with 6 bases between. CDR1 and CDR2 (germline): SQVTM, ANQGSEA. This CDR3 is built from 13 residues.

V gene TRBV18 combines with J gene TRBJ2-3, with a weak D call TRBD2 (6 bases). This CDR3 is built from 13 residues. CDR1 is KGHSH, CDR2 LQKENI, per germline. The V end was cut by 4 bases, the J end by 5 bases, with 10 bases between. The CDR3, as DNA: TGTGCCAGCTCACGGACGGGAGTAGATACGCAGTATTTT. This gives the protein CASSRTGVDTQYF. Full variable domain (remainder filled in from reference TRBV18 and TRBJ2-3): NAGVMQNPRHLVRRRGQEARLRCSPMKGHSHVYWYRQLPEEGLKFMVYLQKENIIDESGMPKERFSAEFPKEGPSILRIQQVVRGDSAAYFCASSRTGVDTQYFGPGTRLTVL.

The chain couples TRBV27 to TRBJ2-1; D gene uncertain. Trimming stripped 4 bases from V and 0 bases from J, with 10 bases between. The CDR3 length is 15 residues. Germline V gene lookup returns CDR1 MNHEY and CDR2 SMNVEV (reference sequence). CDR3 nucleotide sequence: TGTGCCAGCAGTTGGGGTTTGAGCTCCTACAATGAGCAGTTCTTC. It is translated as CASSWGLSSYNEQFF.

The chain uses TRBV24-1 and TRBJ2-1; possible D gene TRBD1, 6 bases. V gave up 0 bases and J gave up 5 bases, with 7 bases separating them. The CDR3 has 14 residues. The germline V gene has CDR1 KGHDR and CDR2 SFDVKD. Here the CDR3 DNA reads TGTGCCACCAGTGATTTGGGACAGAACAATGAGCAGTTCTTC. It is translated as CATSDLGQNNEQFF.

V and J are TRBV29-1 and TRBJ2-1; D remains ambiguous. Trimming left V 6 bases short and J 3 bases short, with 12 bases between. CDR1 SQVTM and CDR2 ANQGSEA come from the germline V gene. The CDR3 is made up of 13 amino acids. The CDR3 region is CSVPLENYNEQFF. CDR3 bases: TGCAGCGTCCCTCTAGAGAACTACAATGAGCAGTTCTTC.

CDR3 residues: CASSLTAYGTNRGQFF. The CDR3 nucleotides are TGTGCCAGCAGCTTAACTGCCTACGGGACAAATCGAGGGCAGTTCTTC. The chain recombines TRBV7-3 with TRBJ2-1, with D tentatively TRBD1 (6 bases). Germline CDR1 and CDR2: SGHTA and FQGTGA. CDR3 size: 16 residues. V lost 0 bases to trimming and J lost 12 bases, with 21 bases between them.

The chain recombines TRBV7-9 with TRBJ2-3; weak D call: TRBD1 (5 bases). Deletions cut 5 bases from V and 5 bases from J, with 11 bases between. Per germline, CDR1 SEHNR and CDR2 FQNEAQ (reference sequence). The CDR3 is 13 residues long. This CDR3 reads CASSQPTVDTQYF. In DNA form, the CDR3 reads TGTGCCAGCAGCCAACCGACAGTAGATACGCAGTATTTT.

The chain combines TRBV10-1 with TRBJ2-7; tentative D call: TRBD1 (5 bases). Per the germline V gene, CDR1 is WNHNN and CDR2 is SYGVQD (reference sequence). V gave up 0 bases and J gave up 2 bases, with 17 bases separating them. This CDR3 region has 17 residues. In DNA form, the CDR3 reads TGCGCCAGCAGTGAGTCGGAAGACAGCCTATTAACCTACGAGCAGTACTTC. Its translation is CASSESEDSLLTYEQYF.

The chain uses TRBV4-1 and TRBJ1-4, with 8 nucleotides matching TRBD1. J was trimmed by 3 bases and V by 6 bases; bases with no gene match: 9. CDR3 length: 16 residues. Germline values: CDR1 MGHRA, CDR2 YSYEKL. The CDR3 DNA reads as TGCGCCAGCAGGCTCTTCCCGGGACAGGCTAATGAAAAACTGTTTTTT. It codes for CASRLFPGQANEKLFF.

About this clonotype itself: The junction differs from germline at one of its ends, possibly a read error. This chain links TRBV7-7 with TRBJ2-1; 8 bases fit TRBD1. Germline loops: CDR1 SSHAT, CDR2 FNYEAQ (reference sequence). The CDR3 contains 15 residues. The CDR3 nucleotides read TGTGCTAGCAGTCCAGGGGGCTTCGGCTACAATGAGCAGTTCTTC. Protein sequence: CASSPGGFGYNEQFF.

The chain carries TRBV13 and TRBJ2-2, with 7 bases aligning to TRBD1. The V and J ends lost 9 bases and 6 bases, in that order; junction bases with no gene match: 10. Germline V gene data show CDR1 as PRHDT and CDR2 as FYEKMQ (reference sequence). The CDR3 spans 14 residues. CDR3 in DNA: TGTGCCAGAAGGCGAGGGGGCGCCCCCGGGGAGCTGTTTTTT. Translated, it gives CARRRGGAPGELFF.

The V call is TRBV20-1, the J call TRBJ2-7; D is unresolved. With 0 bases removed from V and 2 bases from J, the gap between germline ends came to 14 bases. Germline loops: CDR1 DFQATT, CDR2 SNEGSKA (reference sequence). The CDR3 has 15 amino acids. Written as DNA, the CDR3 is TGCAGTGCTAGAGATCGAATTAGGACCCCCTACGAGCAGTACTTC. It translates to CSARDRIRTPYEQYF.

This clonotype showed up just a few times. This chain links TRBV6-5 with TRBJ1-2; D is unresolved. V was pared by 2 bases and J by 8 bases, with 18 bases between. The CDR3 length is 15 residues. CDR1 is MNHEY and CDR2 is SVGAGI in the germline V gene. The CDR3 spells CASSYTEAGSAGYTF. In DNA, the CDR3 is TGTGCCAGCAGTTACACGGAGGCCGGGTCCGCCGGCTACACCTTC.

The gene calls are TRBV14 and TRBJ2-1; unclear D gene. Deletions cut 1 base from V and 10 bases from J, with 8 bases between. The CDR3 has 12 residues. Germline V gives CDR1 SGHDN, CDR2 FVKESK. The CDR3 loop reads CASSQGLREQFF. The CDR3, as DNA: TGTGCCAGCAGCCAAGGACTTAGGGAGCAGTTCTTC.

The J gene is TRBJ1-5, the V gene TRBV12-3 or TRBV12-4; D unclear. The germline V and J ends were trimmed by 0 bases and 6 bases, with 6 bases remaining between them. The CDR3 extends over 13 amino acids. The CDR3 is CASSLAPGQPQHF. CDR3 bases: TGTGCCAGCAGTTTAGCGCCGGGTCAGCCCCAGCATTTT.

Only a few counts were recorded for this clonotype. The chain has TRBV11-3 and TRBJ2-7; D unclear. The CDR3 has 13 amino acids. V was shortened by 5 bases and J by 7 bases, with 15 bases between the two germline ends. CDR1 is SGHNT and CDR2 is YENEEA in the germline V gene. The DNA of the CDR3 is TGTGCCAGCAGCACAGACTTAGGCTATGAGCAGTACTTC. This encodes CASSTDLGYEQYF.

The chain is built from TRBV29-1 and TRBJ2-7; weak D call: TRBD2 (5 bases). CDR3 length: 11 residues. The germline V and J ends were trimmed by 5 bases and 6 bases, with 11 bases remaining between them. From germline, CDR1 is SQVTM and CDR2 ANQGSEA. The CDR3 loop reads CSVPERGEQYF. The CDR3, as DNA: TGCAGCGTTCCCGAACGGGGCGAGCAGTACTTC.

The chain combines TRBV14 with TRBJ2-1, with TRBD1 matching over 8 bases. The CDR3 runs 15 residues. Germline V gives CDR1 SGHDN, CDR2 FVKESK. Unmatched junction bases numbered 9, after V lost 4 bases and J lost 7 bases. In DNA form, the CDR3 reads TGTGCCAGCAGCCCTAGCCCCCGACAGGGGAATGAGCAGTTCTTC. Residues: CASSPSPRQGNEQFF.

This sequence joins TRBV10-3 and TRBJ2-7, with TRBD1 matching over 9 bases. Trimming at V came to 4 bases and at J to 0 bases, leaving 1 base not matched to a gene. Germline CDR1 reads ENHRY; CDR2 reads SYGVKD. The CDR3 is 14 amino acids. DNA of the CDR3: TGTGCCATCAGTGGGACAGGGGACTCCTACGAGCAGTACTTC. Residues: CAISGTGDSYEQYF.

V gene TRBV5-1 combines with J gene TRBJ2-7, with a tentative D call TRBD2 (6 bases). The CDR3 contains 13 residues. Germline CDR1 is SGHRS and CDR2 is YFSETQ. V gave up 4 bases and J gave up 3 bases, with 11 bases separating them. The CDR3 DNA reads as TGCGCCAGCAGCCAGGGACTCATCTACGAGCAGTACTTC. It specifies CASSQGLIYEQYF.

V is TRBV10-3 and J is TRBJ1-4, with D uncertain. Per the germline V gene, CDR1 is ENHRY and CDR2 is SYGVKD. V was shortened by 1 base and J by 4 bases, with 10 bases between the two germline ends. The CDR3 extends over 15 amino acids. The CDR3 DNA reads TGTGCCATCAGTGAGTTCACGGGAGTTAATGAAAAACTGTTTTTT. This gives the protein CAISEFTGVNEKLFF.

The genes are TRBV12-3 or TRBV12-4 and TRBJ2-7; D is unclear. Trimming cost V 3 bases and J 0 bases, with 3 bases left between them. The CDR3 loop spans 12 amino acids. As DNA, the CDR3 is TGTGCCAGCAGTTTGGACTCCTACGAGCAGTACTTC. It encodes CASSLDSYEQYF.

Points on this clonotype: An end of the junction differs from the germline gene, which may be a read error. V is TRBV6-5 and J is TRBJ1-6, with a weak D call TRBD1 (6 bases). There are 16 residues in the CDR3. Germline values: CDR1 MNHEY, CDR2 SVGAGI. CDR3 bases: TGTGCCAGCACTTACTCGGTGCGGGGGCTGAATTCACCCCTCCACTTT. This sequence encodes CASTYSVRGLNSPLHF.

The chain has TRBV5-6 and TRBJ2-5; 12 bases are a match to TRBD1. Germline V gives CDR1 SGHDT, CDR2 YYEEEE. The CDR3 has 15 residues. Trimming cost V 4 bases and J 3 bases; bases outside gene matches: 4. DNA of the CDR3: TGTGCCAGCAGCGGGACAGGGGGCGGAGAAGAGACCCAGTACTTC. Translating it yields CASSGTGGGEETQYF.

This chain joins TRBV12-3 or TRBV12-4 and TRBJ2-1, with D tentatively TRBD2 (6 bases). The germline V and J ends were trimmed by 6 bases and 9 bases, with 21 bases remaining between them. There are 15 residues in the CDR3. The DNA of the CDR3 is TGTGCCAGCAGGACGTGGGGGGAAACGGCCAGTGAGCAGTTCTTC. Translated, it gives CASRTWGETASEQFF.

The chain carries TRBV29-1 and TRBJ2-1; 7 bases are shared with TRBD2. The V gene end was trimmed by 0 bases and the J gene end by 0 bases; junction bases not matched to a gene: 2. The CDR3 has 15 residues. CDR1 is SQVTM and CDR2 is ANQGSEA in the germline V gene. The chain's CDR3 is CSVEDGLVSYNEQFF. The DNA of the CDR3 is TGCAGCGTTGAAGATGGACTAGTCTCCTACAATGAGCAGTTCTTC.